This T cell receptor beta chain was identified in a study of CD8+ T cells in alopecia areata. Extracted RNA was reverse transcribed, and the resulting cDNA served as sequencing template. Produced via immunoSEQ multiplex PCR; TCRdb's table is partial and in-frame only. The sample comprises 130,000 or so clones, approximately 90% of which are singletons, and approximately 13% rests with the top ten. V lost 6 bases and J 4 bases, leaving 19 bases between the germline ends. Germline CDR1 SQVTM, CDR2 ANQGSEA. The CDR3 has 15 residues. Treatment indicated: oral pan-JAK inhibitor, 5-10 mg twice daily. The gene calls are TRBV29-1 and TRBJ2-1; the D gene is possibly TRBD2 (6 bases). This material consisted of CD8+ T cells sorted from blood, taken at week 4, from a patient treated with tofacitinib. The source of this sequence is a human donor with alopecia areata. CDR3 residues: CSVGRKGTAYNEQFF. CDR3 coding DNA: TGCAGCGTAGGGAGAAAAGGGACTGCTTACAATGAGCAGTTCTTC.